The next 19 T cell receptor beta chains were all read from a single sample in a study of patients and donors after allogeneic stem cell transplantation. Via MiXCR, TCRdb re-called the RT-PCR reads, giving one row per CDR3 protein. This sample has 400,000 to 450,000 distinct CDR3 sequences; around 16% occur once, and the top ten carry 6.5% to 7.5%. The sequenced sample was blood, either unsorted or a sorted T cell fraction (not recorded which). Receptors were obtained from a human donor who was either an allogeneic HSCT recipient or a stem cell or donor lymphocyte infusion donor (not recorded which). It is not recorded whose cells these are; they may come from a transplant donor.

This chain links TRBV7-3 with TRBJ1-1, with D tentatively TRBD1 (5 bases). Trimming stripped 5 bases from V and 1 base from J, with 11 bases between. CDR3 size: 14 residues. Germline CDR1 SGHTA, CDR2 FQGTGA. The CDR3 region is CASSQGIQNTEAFF. Written as DNA, the CDR3 is TGTGCCAGCAGCCAGGGCATTCAGAACACTGAAGCTTTCTTT. Supplemented by reference TRBV7-3 and TRBJ1-1, the full variable domain reads GAGVSQTPSNKVTEKGKYVELRCDPISGHTALYWYRQSLGQGPEFLIYFQGTGAADDSGLPNDRFFAVRPEGSVSTLKIQRTERGDSAVYLCASSQGIQNTEAFFGQGTRLTVV.

This clonotype was seen a handful of times. The chain recombines TRBV20-1 with TRBJ1-6, with unresolved D. Germline assignment: CDR1 DFQATT and CDR2 SNEGSKA (reference sequence). This CDR3 has 15 amino acids. V was pared by 6 bases and J by 0 bases, with 12 bases between. The CDR3: CSAINGSSYNSPLHF. In DNA form, the CDR3 reads TGCAGTGCCATAAATGGAAGCTCCTATAATTCACCCCTCCACTTT.

In its sample, this clonotype was seen a few times. The chain carries TRBV9 and TRBJ2-7; 9 positions match TRBD1. Per germline, CDR1 SGDLS and CDR2 YYNGEE. The V gene end was trimmed by 0 bases and the J gene end by 7 bases; junction bases not matched to a gene: 8. CDR3 length: 15 amino acids. This CDR3 reads CASSVGSGTGWEQYF. CDR3 coding DNA: TGTGCCAGCAGCGTAGGCTCCGGGACAGGGTGGGAGCAGTACTTC.

This clonotype was found a few times. V usage is TRBV7-6 and J usage is TRBJ2-1; D uncertain. From germline, CDR1 is SGHVS and CDR2 FNYEAQ. This CDR3 contains 16 residues. Trimming removed 0 bases at V and 0 bases at J, with 9 bases between. The DNA for the CDR3 is TGTGCCAGCAGCTTAGCCCCGATAAGCTCCTACAATGAGCAGTTCTTC. Amino acid sequence: CASSLAPISSYNEQFF.

This clonotype was found a few times. V and J are TRBV7-6 and TRBJ1-1; D ambiguous. V lost 1 base and J 5 bases, leaving 23 bases between the germline ends. This CDR3 is 18 amino acids long. CDR1 is SGHVS, CDR2 FNYEAQ, per germline. CDR3 nucleotides: TGTGCCAGCAGCTTAGGGGTGATGGCGCCCACCTCGTTAACTGAAGCTTTCTTT. Amino acid sequence: CASSLGVMAPTSLTEAFF.

This chain joins TRBV12-3 or TRBV12-4 and TRBJ1-2; 7 bases are a match to TRBD1. The junction had 3 bases not matched to a gene; V was cut back by 3 bases and J by 2 bases. CDR3 length equals 14 residues. The CDR3: CASSLGTDNYGYTF. The DNA for the CDR3 is TGTGCCAGCAGTTTGGGGACAGACAACTATGGCTACACCTTC.

J is TRBJ2-7 and V is TRBV20-1, with 8 bases fitting TRBD1. V was clipped by 8 bases and J by 0 bases; unmatched bases: 15. The CDR3 is 16 amino acids. The germline V gene has CDR1 DFQATT and CDR2 SNEGSKA (reference sequence). The CDR3: CSTHLINRGTSYEQYF. CDR3 DNA sequence: TGCAGTACCCACCTGATAAACAGGGGGACCTCCTACGAGCAGTACTTC.

This clonotype showed up just a few times. This CDR3 is CATASGTIGYTF. The CDR3 DNA follows: TGTGCCACAGCATCCGGGACAATCGGCTACACCTTC. The genes are TRBV24-1 and TRBJ1-2; tentative D call: TRBD1 (6 bases). The CDR3 sequence is 12 residues long. Deletions cut 10 bases from V and 8 bases from J, with 16 bases between. Germline values: CDR1 KGHDR, CDR2 SFDVKD.

This clonotype was observed at least ten times. V and J are TRBV20-1 and TRBJ2-1, with D uncertain. The CDR3 runs 17 residues. Germline loops: CDR1 DFQATT, CDR2 SNEGSKA (reference sequence). Between the trimmed V and J ends, which lost 3 bases and 1 base, there was a span of 19 bases. CDR3 residues: CSASGLPPVPSYNEQFF. CDR3 DNA sequence: TGCAGTGCTAGTGGGCTGCCGCCGGTCCCATCCTACAATGAGCAGTTCTTC.

This clonotype showed up just a few times. The J gene is TRBJ2-3, the V gene TRBV5-4; D not certain. From germline, CDR1 is SGHNT and CDR2 YYREEE (reference sequence). The CDR3 is 13 amino acids. Trimming took off 2 bases at V and 4 bases at J, with 8 bases between the two ends. In nucleotides, the CDR3 is TGTGCCAGCAGCTTTCGGGCAGCAGATACGCAGTATTTT. Its translation: CASSFRAADTQYF.

This clonotype was observed a few times. J is TRBJ2-7 and V is TRBV9; tentative D call: TRBD2 (5 bases). The CDR3 spans 14 residues. Deletions cut 3 bases from V and 0 bases from J, with 10 bases between. Germline assignment: CDR1 SGDLS and CDR2 YYNGEE. CDR3 protein: CASSALGSSYEQYF. For the CDR3, the DNA is TGTGCCAGCAGCGCACTAGGGAGCTCCTACGAGCAGTACTTC.

At least ten counts were recorded for this clonotype. V is TRBV4-2 and J is TRBJ2-2; D gene uncertain. Trimming left V 2 bases short and J 7 bases short, with 14 bases between. Germline-derived CDR1 and CDR2 are LGHNA and YNFKEQ. The CDR3 length is 15 residues. This CDR3 is CASSQSSGQSGELFF. In DNA, the CDR3 is TGTGCCAGCAGCCAATCGTCGGGCCAGAGCGGGGAGCTGTTTTTT.

Many counts were recorded for this clonotype. The gene calls are TRBV12-3 or TRBV12-4 and TRBJ2-1; 7 bases agree with TRBD1. V was pared by 5 bases and J by 10 bases, with 5 bases of the junction left unmatched. The CDR3 loop spans 12 amino acids. CDR3 DNA: TGTGCCAGCAGTCCCGGCAGGGGGGAGCAGTTCTTC. It encodes CASSPGRGEQFF.

This clonotype was found a few times. The chain uses TRBV7-2 and TRBJ1-2; D is ambiguous. The CDR3 contains 16 residues. Trimming pared 5 bases from V and 8 bases from J, leaving 24 bases between. In germline, CDR1 is SGHTA, CDR2 FQGNSA. The CDR3 loop is CASSPGVVLPSRGYTF. CDR3 nucleotide sequence: TGTGCCAGCAGCCCCGGGGTTGTTCTCCCCTCGCGAGGCTACACCTTC.

V gene TRBV2 combines with J gene TRBJ2-1; D is undetermined. V was cut by 5 bases and J by 5 bases, with 16 bases left in between. CDR1 is SNHLY and CDR2 is FYNNEI in the germline V gene. The CDR3 runs to 15 residues. CDR3 in DNA: TGTGCCAGCAGTTGGGTACCCCTGCCCCACAATGAGCAGTTCTTC. Protein: CASSWVPLPHNEQFF.

V usage is TRBV10-3 and J usage is TRBJ1-2; a possible D gene is TRBD1 (6 bases). Trimming stripped 10 bases from V and 0 bases from J, with 18 bases between. Germline CDR1 is ENHRY and CDR2 is SYGVKD. The CDR3 is 15 residues long. The CDR3 bases are TGTGCCACCTCAGGGGCATGGGACGCTAACTATGGCTACACCTTC. Its translation is CATSGAWDANYGYTF.

The V gene is TRBV12-3 or TRBV12-4, the J gene TRBJ1-5; D gene ambiguous. CDR3 length: 15 amino acids. V shed 0 bases and J shed 5 bases, with 11 bases lying between them. CDR3 residues: CASSLAPGGHQPQHF. The CDR3 bases are TGTGCCAGCAGTTTAGCGCCGGGAGGCCATCAGCCCCAGCATTTT.

This clonotype was counted a few times. The chain is built from TRBV5-1 and TRBJ2-2; 8 bases fit TRBD2. Germline V lookup: CDR1 SGHRS, CDR2 YFSETQ. The V gene end was trimmed by 4 bases and the J gene end by 2 bases; junction bases not matched to a gene: 10. This CDR3 comprises 17 residues. CDR3 nucleotide sequence: TGCGCCAGCAGCCCTTCCCAACTAGCGGTTAACACCGGGGAGCTGTTTTTT. It is translated as CASSPSQLAVNTGELFF.

The chain recombines TRBV7-2 with TRBJ1-1; D is undetermined. This CDR3 region has 12 residues. V lost 2 bases to trimming and J lost 8 bases, with 9 bases between them. Germline V lookup: CDR1 SGHTA, CDR2 FQGNSA. CDR3 coding DNA: TGTGCCAGCAGCTTACGAGGGCGCGAAGCTTTCTTT. This codes for CASSLRGREAFF.